Below, 25 T cell receptor beta chains from the same sample are listed, as sequenced in a study of control samples from healthy donors and cancer patients. The method was immunoSEQ multiplex PCR; TCRdb's version includes in-frame clones alone and lacks a portion of them. The sample lists approximately 170,000 clones; 90% to 95% were seen once. The specimen sequenced was blood. These receptor sequences come from a man aged 25 to 45 in good health.

The J gene is TRBJ2-7, the V gene TRBV16; 9 bases are a match to TRBD1. Germline V gene lookup returns CDR1 KGHSY and CDR2 FQNENV. This CDR3 has 15 residues. The J segment lost 4 bases and the V segment lost 0 bases, leaving 4 bases of the junction unmatched. CDR3 bases: TGTGCCAGCAGCCAATCCGGGACAGGGAATTACGAGCAGTACTTC. Protein: CASSQSGTGNYEQYF.

This chain joins TRBV6-2 or TRBV6-3 and TRBJ1-5; D remains unclear. The CDR3 length is 17 residues. Trimming took 5 bases from V and 2 from J, leaving 19 bases between them. The V gene's germline CDR1 is MNHEY and CDR2 SVGEGT. For the CDR3, the DNA is TGTGCCAGCAGTAAAACGGCCGTTCCATCAGGCAATCAGCCCCAGCATTTT. Protein: CASSKTAVPSGNQPQHF.

The chain recombines TRBV24-1 with TRBJ1-2, with D possibly being TRBD1 (5 bases). Between the trimmed V and J ends, which lost 0 bases and 5 bases, there was a span of 9 bases. The CDR3 contains 14 residues. Germline loops: CDR1 KGHDR, CDR2 SFDVKD. CDR3 protein: CATSDLGGRYGYTF. The CDR3 DNA reads as TGTGCCACCAGTGATTTGGGGGGGAGGTATGGCTACACCTTC.

The chain carries TRBV14 and TRBJ2-2; no clear D gene. Per the germline V gene, CDR1 is SGHDN and CDR2 is FVKESK. The CDR3 length is 16 residues. V was pared by 0 bases and J by 3 bases, with 11 bases between. For the CDR3, the DNA is TGTGCCAGCAGCCAAGATCCCTCCGGCTACACCGGGGAGCTGTTTTTT. Encoded protein: CASSQDPSGYTGELFF.

This chain uses TRBV5-6 with TRBJ1-1; no clear D gene. Trimming took off 1 base at V and 2 bases at J, with 0 bases between the two ends. The germline CDR1 and CDR2 sequences are SGHDT and YYEEEE. This CDR3 has 11 amino acids. The chain's CDR3 is CASSLNTEAFF. The CDR3 coding sequence is TGTGCCAGCAGCTTGAACACTGAAGCTTTCTTT.

The V gene is TRBV11-2, the J gene TRBJ2-1; 7 bases are a match to TRBD2. The CDR3 consists of 16 residues. V shed 1 base, J shed 2 bases, and the junction held 5 bases outside the gene matches. Germline values: CDR1 SGHAT, CDR2 FQNNGV. The CDR3 spells CASSLVPAGAYNEQFF. CDR3 DNA: TGTGCCAGCAGCTTAGTTCCCGCGGGGGCCTACAATGAGCAGTTCTTC.

V and J are TRBV24-1 and TRBJ2-1; maybe TRBD2 (5 bases). V was clipped by 5 bases and J by 5 bases, with 12 bases between them. CDR1 is KGHDR and CDR2 is SFDVKD in the germline V gene. The CDR3 length is 14 residues. Written as DNA, the CDR3 is TGTGCCACCAGTGTCGAGGGCCCCCACAATGAGCAGTTCTTC. Amino acid sequence: CATSVEGPHNEQFF.

This chain connects TRBV10-3 to TRBJ2-1, with no clear D. Germline assignment: CDR1 ENHRY and CDR2 SYGVKD. The CDR3 sequence is 12 residues long. With 8 bases removed from V and 9 bases from J, the gap between germline ends came to 14 bases. The chain's CDR3 is CAIARAASEQFF. Written as DNA, the CDR3 is TGTGCCATCGCCCGGGCAGCAAGTGAGCAGTTCTTC.

This chain uses TRBV7-2 with TRBJ2-4, with no clear D. Germline CDR1 and CDR2: SGHTA and FQGNSA. There are 14 residues in the CDR3. V lost 1 base and J lost 7, with 11 bases in between. Here the CDR3 DNA reads TGTGCCAGCAGCTTAGGGGTAGAGTACAACATTCAGTACTTC. Translated, it gives CASSLGVEYNIQYF.

The count of this clone is one. The CDR3 loop reads CASGLPGRNQPQHF. CDR3 bases: TGTGCCAGCGGACTACCAGGGCGCAATCAGCCCCAGCATTTT. The rearrangement links TRBV27 to TRBJ1-5; D is possibly TRBD1 (5 bases). This CDR3 comprises 14 residues. V lost 8 bases, J lost 2 bases, and 13 bases lay in between. In germline, CDR1 is MNHEY, CDR2 SMNVEV (reference sequence).

V usage is TRBV28 and J usage is TRBJ2-4; TRBD2 aligns across 12 bases. V lost 6 bases to trimming and J lost 0 bases; unmatched junction nucleotides: 12. Germline CDR1 is MDHEN and CDR2 is SYDVKM. CDR3 size: 19 residues. Here the CDR3 DNA reads TGTGCCAGCAGCTTGGGGCTAGCGGGAGGGTCTGGAGCCAAAAACATTCAGTACTTC. Protein sequence: CASSLGLAGGSGAKNIQYF.

This chain connects TRBV7-2 to TRBJ2-3; 10 bases agree with TRBD2. V was pared by 5 bases and J by 6 bases, with 14 bases of the junction left unmatched. The germline gives CDR1 SGHTA, CDR2 FQGNSA. CDR3 size: 17 residues. The CDR3 is CASSPVLLAGARDTQYF. CDR3 DNA sequence: TGTGCCAGCAGCCCAGTCCTCCTAGCGGGGGCGAGGGATACGCAGTATTTT.

The rearrangement uses TRBV5-6 and TRBJ2-2; the D is unclear. The CDR3 is 13 residues long. Germline V lookup: CDR1 SGHDT, CDR2 YYEEEE. V shed 7 bases and J shed 5 bases, with 12 bases lying between them. DNA for the CDR3: TGTGCCAGCGCCCAGGATTTGACCGGGGAGCTGTTTTTT. This sequence encodes CASAQDLTGELFF. Together with reference TRBV5-6 and TRBJ2-2, the CDR3 gives the full variable domain: DAGVTQSPTHLIKTRGQQVTLRCSPKSGHDTVSWYQQALGQGPQFIFQYYEEEERQRGNFPDRFSGHQFPNYSSELNVNALLLGDSALYLCASAQDLTGELFFGEGSRLTVL.

J is TRBJ1-6 and V is TRBV2; maybe TRBD1 (5 bases). CDR1 and CDR2 from the germline V gene are SNHLY and FYNNEI. CDR3 length: 13 residues. Trimming removed 11 bases from V and 7 bases from J, with 15 bases in between. The CDR3 coding sequence is TGTGCCGACCGAGGAAGGGGCAATTCACCCCTCCACTTT. Residues: CADRGRGNSPLHF.

The chain couples TRBV3-1 (or the pseudogene TRBV3-2) to TRBJ2-2, with D possibly being TRBD1 (5 bases). Germline-derived CDR1 and CDR2 are LGHDT and YNNKEL (reference sequence). V gave up 7 bases and J gave up 4 bases, with 10 bases separating them. The CDR3 has 13 amino acids. CDR3 bases: TGTGCCAGCAAGCCAAGGGGCACCGGGGAGCTGTTTTTT. This translates into CASKPRGTGELFF.

This clone was recorded only once. The chain employs TRBV11-3 and TRBJ2-3, with D tentatively TRBD1 (5 bases). CDR3 length equals 14 residues. Germline-derived CDR1 and CDR2 are SGHNT and YENEEA. V shed 5 bases and J shed 4 bases, with 13 bases lying between them. DNA for the CDR3: TGTGCCAGCAGCCTCGACAGTGGAGCAGATACGCAGTATTTT. Translating it yields CASSLDSGADTQYF.

The V gene is TRBV15, the J gene TRBJ1-1; D is ambiguous. The CDR3 consists of 13 residues. V was pared by 0 bases and J by 6 bases, with 8 bases between. Per the germline V gene, CDR1 is LNHNV and CDR2 is YYDKDF (reference sequence). The CDR3 DNA is TGTGCCACCAGCAGAGATCGTAGTCCTGAAGCTTTCTTT. Translating it yields CATSRDRSPEAFF.

The chain uses TRBV7-2 and TRBJ1-2, with a possible D match to TRBD1 (6 bases). The CDR3 is 14 amino acids. Trimming shortened V by 5 bases and J by 6 bases, and 16 bases separated the two germline ends. CDR1 and CDR2 (germline): SGHTA, FQGNSA. The CDR3 DNA sequence: TGTGCCAGCAGCCCGCAAGACAGGAGCCATGGCTACACCTTC. Protein product: CASSPQDRSHGYTF.

The V call is TRBV29-1, the J call TRBJ1-1; 7 nucleotides line up with TRBD1. CDR3 length: 12 residues. J gave up 8 bases and V 2 bases, and 5 bases lay outside the gene matches. Germline CDR1 SQVTM, CDR2 ANQGSEA. The CDR3 loop is CSVEQGGLEAFF. The CDR3 DNA follows: TGCAGCGTTGAACAGGGGGGATTAGAAGCTTTCTTT.

This chain connects TRBV20-1 to TRBJ2-5; D is ambiguous. The germline gives CDR1 DFQATT, CDR2 SNEGSKA (reference sequence). The CDR3 covers 9 residues. V was trimmed by 6 bases and J by 5 bases, leaving 4 bases between them. The CDR3 nucleotides read TGCAGTGCCTCCGAGACCCAGTACTTC. This translates into CSASETQYF.

The J gene is TRBJ1-1, the V gene TRBV6-5; D gene ambiguous. The V end lost 7 bases, the J end lost 0 bases, and 15 bases lay between the germline ends. Germline V gene sequence: CDR1 MNHEY, CDR2 SVGAGI. The CDR3 has 15 amino acids. Here the CDR3 reads CASNSLASLNTEAFF. Here the CDR3 DNA reads TGTGCCAGCAATTCGTTAGCCAGCCTGAACACTGAAGCTTTCTTT.

This clone has just a few counts. The chain couples TRBV7-8 to TRBJ1-5; tentative D call: TRBD1 (6 bases). Germline CDR1 SGHVS, CDR2 FQNEAQ. Trimming removed 5 bases from V and 4 bases from J, with 18 bases in between. The CDR3 loop spans 16 amino acids. CDR3 region: CASSLGYRQANQPQHF. The CDR3, as DNA: TGTGCCAGCAGCCTCGGCTACAGACAGGCGAATCAGCCCCAGCATTTT.

This clone showed up just once. This rearrangement joins TRBV27 to TRBJ2-1; TRBD1 matches at 9 bases. CDR3 length equals 14 residues. Germline CDR1 is MNHEY and CDR2 is SMNVEV (reference sequence). After removal of 5 bases from V and 8 bases from J, the junction contained 7 bases not matched to a gene. The CDR3 sequence is CASSPGQGFDEQFF. CDR3 nucleotides: TGTGCCAGCAGTCCGGGACAGGGTTTTGATGAGCAGTTCTTC.

V is TRBV19 and J is TRBJ1-5; D unclear. Germline CDR1 is LNHDA and CDR2 is SQIVND (reference sequence). The CDR3 has 16 amino acids. Trimming stripped 5 bases from V and 5 bases from J, with 19 bases between. In DNA, the CDR3 is TGTGCCAGTAGTGGGAGTTTGGGGAGTGGAGATCAGCCCCAGCATTTT. Protein sequence: CASSGSLGSGDQPQHF.

The V and J genes are TRBV2 and TRBJ2-1; TRBD2 might be the D (6 bases). This CDR3 contains 13 residues. V lost 4 bases and J 7 bases, leaving 11 bases between the germline ends. The germline gives CDR1 SNHLY, CDR2 FYNNEI. The chain's CDR3 is CASSGGAGNEQFF. The CDR3 DNA reads as TGTGCCAGCAGTGGGGGTGCGGGGAATGAGCAGTTCTTC.